This T cell receptor (beta chain) was sequenced during a study of graft-versus-host responses after intestinal transplantation. Turning to the study itself: Grafts that recipients had were multivisceral, liver-intestinal, or isolated intestinal transplants. Among the recipients, all got anti-thymocyte globulin induction and then tacrolimus and steroids for approximately 3 years.

The study took post-transplant bone marrow from the posterior iliac crest or another site. The data were produced by immunoSEQ multiplex PCR, yet TCRdb's version contains in-frame clones alone and is incomplete. The data show around 9,900 clones, about 96% seen once. V lost 2 bases and J lost 8, with 9 bases in between. CDR1 and CDR2 from the germline V gene are PRHDT and FYEKMQ (reference sequence). This CDR3 is built from 13 residues. The material sequenced was bone marrow, taken 521 days after intestinal transplantation. This receptor was taken from a human patient who received an intestinal transplant, so some T cells may come from the graft donor. The V gene is TRBV13, the J gene TRBJ1-4; tentatively, D is TRBD1 (5 bases). The CDR3 nucleotides are TGTGCCAGCAGCTTAAACCAGGGAGAAAAACTGTTTTTT. Encoded protein: CASSLNQGEKLFF.